This T cell receptor (beta chain) was retrieved from a study of cytomegalovirus exposure and HLA in healthy donors. Use of 60 Vbeta and 13 Jbeta primers characterized the PCR. Produced via immunoSEQ multiplex PCR; TCRdb's table is partial and in-frame only. The sample contains approximately 110,000 clones, 15% of which appear only once. Trimming at V came to 3 bases and at J to 2 bases, leaving 4 bases not matched to a gene. The germline CDR1 and CDR2 sequences are LNHNV and YYDKDF (reference sequence). This CDR3 has 14 residues. The chain has TRBV15 and TRBJ2-7; 7 bases are a match to TRBD1. The sample consisted of PBMCs. The TCR sequence derives from a woman between 18 and 29 years old in good health and CMV-seronegative. The CDR3: CATSREGTAYEQYF. In nucleotides, the CDR3 is TGTGCCACCAGCAGGGAAGGGACAGCCTACGAGCAGTACTTC.